The 9 T cell receptor beta chains presented below share a single source sample, sequenced in a study of blood T cell repertoires in COVID-19. Profiling relied on immunoSEQ multiplex PCR, and the TCRdb table lists in-frame clones only, not all of them. The data hold some 35,000 clones, with approximately 82% observed a single time. The sequencing input was peripheral blood. The source of these receptors is a man older than 75 with active or convalescent COVID-19.

The rearrangement joins TRBV19 to TRBJ2-1; 7 positions match TRBD2. Germline CDR1 and CDR2: LNHDA and SQIVND (reference sequence). The trim removed 1 base at V and 9 bases at J, leaving 9 bases unmatched. The CDR3 runs 15 residues. The CDR3 here is CASSIGGGSGFEQFF. For the CDR3, the DNA is TGTGCCAGTAGTATAGGTGGCGGGAGCGGCTTTGAGCAGTTCTTC.

The chain joins TRBV7-2 to TRBJ2-7; 11 nucleotides agree with TRBD1. The CDR3 totals 14 residues. Trimming took 4 bases from V and 4 from J; bases not matched to a gene: 3. Germline values: CDR1 SGHTA, CDR2 FQGNSA. The CDR3 DNA is TGTGCCAGCAGCTGGGGGACAGGGGGATACGAGCAGTACTTC. It is translated as CASSWGTGGYEQYF.

DNA for the CDR3: TGTGCCAGCAGCTCCACTAGAGGCGGGACCTACGAGCAGTACTTC. Protein product: CASSSTRGGTYEQYF. The rearrangement uses TRBV7-9 and TRBJ2-7, with a possible D match to TRBD2 (6 bases). There are 15 residues in the CDR3. With 4 bases removed from V and 2 bases from J, the gap between germline ends came to 15 bases. Germline-derived CDR1 and CDR2 are SEHNR and FQNEAQ (reference sequence).

The sample holds one count of this clone. The rearrangement joins TRBV3-1 (or the pseudogene TRBV3-2) to TRBJ2-6; D is possibly TRBD2 (5 bases). The CDR3 is 14 amino acids. The germline CDR1 and CDR2 sequences are LGHDT and YNNKEL (reference sequence). Trimming cost V 6 bases and J 3 bases, with 9 bases left between them. Here the CDR3 DNA reads TGTGCCAGCAGGGGCCGGGATGGGGCCAACGTCCTGACTTTC. It specifies CASRGRDGANVLTF.

The J gene is TRBJ1-4, the V gene TRBV30; 9 positions agree with TRBD1. Germline trimming cut 3 bases from V and 7 bases from J; bases unmatched to any gene: 9. The CDR3 is made up of 15 amino acids. Germline values: CDR1 GTSNPN, CDR2 SVGIG (reference sequence). DNA for the CDR3: TGTGCCTGGAGGTCACCCGGGACAGGGACTGAAAAACTGTTTTTT. Translating it yields CAWRSPGTGTEKLFF.

This clone is a singleton in its sample. V is TRBV4-2 and J is TRBJ2-5; 10 nucleotides agree with TRBD2. CDR3 length: 17 residues. Germline CDR1 and CDR2: LGHNA and YNFKEQ. J lost 1 base, V lost 0 bases, and 5 bases had no gene match. Here the CDR3 reads CASSQDRAGGGQETQYF. CDR3 nucleotide sequence: TGTGCCAGCAGCCAAGATCGAGCGGGAGGGGGCCAAGAGACCCAGTACTTC.

The chain links TRBV6-4 to TRBJ2-1, with a tentative D call TRBD2 (5 bases). Germline lookup yields CDR1 MRHNA and CDR2 SNTAGT. Trimming left V 0 bases short and J 8 bases short, with 17 bases between. The CDR3 has 16 residues. Here the CDR3 DNA reads TGTGCCAGCAGTGACTCGTCCGGGGAAGGGCGAGATGAGCAGTTCTTC. This codes for CASSDSSGEGRDEQFF.

This clone was detected only once. J is TRBJ2-1 and V is TRBV7-3; TRBD2 matches at 12 bases. Germline CDR1 SGHTA, CDR2 FQGTGA. The CDR3 totals 15 residues. The V gene end was trimmed by 3 bases and the J gene end by 8 bases; junction bases not matched to a gene: 5. DNA for the CDR3: TGTGCCAGCAGCTTTAGACTAGCGGGAGAAGATGAGCAGTTCTTC. Its translation is CASSFRLAGEDEQFF.

This clone was seen only a few times. The J gene is TRBJ2-1, the V gene TRBV28; 12 nucleotides align to TRBD2. With V trimmed by 5 bases and J by 7 bases, 6 bases remained unmatched. The CDR3 is made up of 15 amino acids. CDR1 and CDR2 from the germline V gene are MDHEN and SYDVKM. The CDR3 DNA follows: TGTGCCAGCAGTCTGACTAGCGGGAGTTTAAATGAGCAGTTCTTC. It codes for CASSLTSGSLNEQFF.